The 9 T cell receptor beta chains given below trace back to one sample, sequenced in a study of blood T cell repertoires in COVID-19 (dated by TCRdb to 2019 to 2021). Library preparation used the immunoSEQ multiplex PCR assay. Imported from immuneACCESS, the table was reduced by TCRdb to in-frame sequences with V and J called. These copies leave out some clones; in studies compared against another copy, an unresolved V gene accounts for under half, and the cause of the remainder is not known. In all, the sample holds fewer than 120,000 clones, and roughly 76% of those were seen once. The top ten constitute 6.5% to 8.5% of the sample. Sequencing was performed on peripheral blood. These receptors all come from a woman aged 60-75 years with acute or convalescent COVID-19.

The J gene is TRBJ1-6, the V gene TRBV4-2, with D unresolved. CDR1 is LGHNA, CDR2 YNFKEQ, per germline. The CDR3 runs to 16 residues. Between the trimmed V and J ends, which lost 0 bases and 7 bases, there was a span of 13 bases. The CDR3 DNA follows: TGTGCCAGCAGCCAAGAGGGTAGCCAAGTAAATTCACCCCTCCACTTT. Amino acids: CASSQEGSQVNSPLHF.

The rearrangement links TRBV5-3 to TRBJ1-1; tentatively, D is TRBD1 (6 bases). TRBV5-3 is identified as an open reading frame with a role that is uncertain. V lost 4 bases and J 1 base, leaving 20 bases between the germline ends. CDR3 length equals 17 residues. The CDR3, as DNA: TGTGCCAGAAGCCAATCTTCTTCAGGGGTAGGGAACACTGAAGCTTTCTTT. Translation: CARSQSSSGVGNTEAFF.

The chain uses TRBV7-8 and TRBJ2-7; 7 bases agree with TRBD1. The CDR3 contains 13 residues. The germline CDR1 and CDR2 sequences are SGHVS and FQNEAQ. After removal of 4 bases from V and 3 bases from J, the junction contained 3 bases not matched to a gene. The CDR3: CASSWGQNYEQYF. The DNA for the CDR3 is TGTGCCAGCAGCTGGGGACAGAACTACGAGCAGTACTTC.

The V call is TRBV7-9, the J call TRBJ2-4; 7 nucleotides align to TRBD1. The CDR3 totals 17 residues. J gave up 0 bases and V 3 bases, and 8 bases lay outside the gene matches. Germline V gene sequence: CDR1 SEHNR, CDR2 FQNEAQ (reference sequence). Here the CDR3 reads CASSFTGTVLAKNIQYF. Here the CDR3 DNA reads TGTGCCAGCAGCTTTACCGGGACAGTACTAGCCAAAAACATTCAGTACTTC. Full variable domain (remainder filled in from reference TRBV7-9 and TRBJ2-4): DTGVSQNPRHKITKRGQNVTFRCDPISEHNRLYWYRQTLGQGPEFLTYFQNEAQLEKSRLLSDRFSAERPKGSFSTLEIQRTEQGDSAMYLCASSFTGTVLAKNIQYFGAGTRLSVL.

This clone was observed a few times. J is TRBJ2-3 and V is TRBV9; D remains unclear. The CDR3 has 13 residues. Germline CDR1 is SGDLS and CDR2 is YYNGEE. The V gene lost 0 bases and the J gene lost 4 bases, with 6 bases spanning the gap. The CDR3 reads CASSVGVPDTQYF. The CDR3 DNA is TGTGCCAGCAGCGTAGGAGTCCCAGATACGCAGTATTTT.

V and J are TRBV2 and TRBJ1-4; D remains unclear. This CDR3 spans 14 amino acids. Trimming removed 1 base from V and 6 bases from J, with 9 bases in between. Germline values: CDR1 SNHLY, CDR2 FYNNEI. CDR3 nucleotides: TGTGCCAGCAGTGAAGGAGTCCTTCATGAAAAACTGTTTTTT. Its protein product is CASSEGVLHEKLFF.

Only one count was recorded for this clone. The V and J genes are TRBV5-1 and TRBJ2-1, with a weak D call TRBD1 (5 bases). The CDR3 is 14 amino acids. The V end lost 1 base, the J end lost 4 bases, and 9 bases lay between the germline ends. From germline, CDR1 is SGHRS and CDR2 YFSETQ. The CDR3 is CASSLRGFYNEQFF. The CDR3 DNA is TGCGCCAGCAGCTTGAGGGGTTTTTACAATGAGCAGTTCTTC.

This clone showed up just once. This chain uses TRBV19 with TRBJ1-5; TRBD1 agrees at 9 bases. Germline CDR1 LNHDA, CDR2 SQIVND (reference sequence). The J segment lost 7 bases and the V segment lost 9 bases, leaving 13 bases of the junction unmatched. The CDR3 extends over 15 amino acids. CDR3 residues: CASRPDRGGRQPQHF. In DNA, the CDR3 is TGTGCCAGCCGACCGGACAGGGGAGGTCGGCAGCCCCAGCATTTT.

Here the CDR3 DNA reads TGTGCCCAAAGCCGGGGATTAAACGGGGAGCTGTTTTTT. This codes for CAQSRGLNGELFF. This chain links TRBV30 with TRBJ2-2; TRBD2 might be the D (5 bases). Between the trimmed V and J ends, which lost 8 bases and 7 bases, there was a span of 17 bases. Germline CDR1 reads GTSNPN; CDR2 reads SVGIG (reference sequence). The CDR3 runs 13 residues.